This note documents a single TCR beta chain sequence. Original processing notes: Amplified reference gene primers provided the basis for estimating nucleated cell counts. Only in-frame clones appear in the TCRdb table, and some are missing; sequencing was by immunoSEQ multiplex PCR. For V, J and clone size, that table is used; D and trimming come from the DNA. The profile shows under 250,000 clones, 85% of them singletons. The sample originates from a study of blood T cell repertoires in COVID-19. Study details: There were acute and convalescent COVID-19 samples, and they came from the United States, Italy and Spain. T cells, B-cell-depleted T cells, or PBMCs supplied cDNA or gDNA.

The TCR was taken from a woman aged 55-70 years with active or convalescent COVID-19. Source material: peripheral blood.

DNA of the CDR3: TGTGCCAGCACCCGGGGACAGTTGAACACTGAAGCTTTCTTT. Protein sequence: CASTRGQLNTEAFF. The chain is built from TRBV19 and TRBJ1-1; 7 bases are a match to TRBD1. The length of the CDR3 is 14 residues. The ends lost 9 bases at V and 0 bases at J; junction bases unmatched: 7. CDR1 and CDR2 (germline): LNHDA, SQIVND (reference sequence).